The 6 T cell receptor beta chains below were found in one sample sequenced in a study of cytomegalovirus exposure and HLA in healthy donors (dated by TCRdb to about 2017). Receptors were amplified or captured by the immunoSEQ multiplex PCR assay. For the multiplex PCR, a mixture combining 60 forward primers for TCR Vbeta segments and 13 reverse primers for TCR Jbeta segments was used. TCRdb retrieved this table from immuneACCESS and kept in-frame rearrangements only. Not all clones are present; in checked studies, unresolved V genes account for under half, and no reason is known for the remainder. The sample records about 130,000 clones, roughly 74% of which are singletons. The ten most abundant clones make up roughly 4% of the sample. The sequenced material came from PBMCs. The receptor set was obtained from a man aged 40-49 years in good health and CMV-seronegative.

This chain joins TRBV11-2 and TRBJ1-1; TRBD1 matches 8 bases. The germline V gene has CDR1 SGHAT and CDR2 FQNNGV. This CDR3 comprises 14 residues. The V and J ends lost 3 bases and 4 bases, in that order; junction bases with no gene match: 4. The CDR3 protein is CASSLMTGVTEAFF. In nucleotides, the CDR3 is TGTGCCAGCAGCTTGATGACAGGGGTCACTGAAGCTTTCTTT.

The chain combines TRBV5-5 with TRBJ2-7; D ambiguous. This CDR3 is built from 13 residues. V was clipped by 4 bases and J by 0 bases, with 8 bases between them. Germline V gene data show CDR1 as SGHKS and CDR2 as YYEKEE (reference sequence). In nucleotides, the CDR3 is TGTGCCAGCAGCCCATGGCCCTCCTACGAGCAGTACTTC. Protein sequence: CASSPWPSYEQYF.

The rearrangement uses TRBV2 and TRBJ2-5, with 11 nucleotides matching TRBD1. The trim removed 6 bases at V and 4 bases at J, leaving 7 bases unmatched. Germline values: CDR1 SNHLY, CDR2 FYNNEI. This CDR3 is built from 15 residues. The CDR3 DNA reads TGTGCCAGCAGGGACAGGGGGCCAACGGGAGAGACCCAGTACTTC. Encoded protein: CASRDRGPTGETQYF.

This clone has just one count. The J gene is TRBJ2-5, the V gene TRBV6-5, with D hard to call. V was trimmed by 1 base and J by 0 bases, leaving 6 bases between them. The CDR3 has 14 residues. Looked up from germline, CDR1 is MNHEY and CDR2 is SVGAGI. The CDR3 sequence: CASSYFDNQETQYF. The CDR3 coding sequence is TGTGCCAGCAGTTACTTCGACAACCAAGAGACCCAGTACTTC.

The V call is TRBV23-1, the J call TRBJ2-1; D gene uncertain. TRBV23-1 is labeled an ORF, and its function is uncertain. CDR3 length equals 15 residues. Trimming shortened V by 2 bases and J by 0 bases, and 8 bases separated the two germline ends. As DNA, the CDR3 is TGCGCCAGCAGTCAACCCAAGAGCTCCTACAATGAGCAGTTCTTC. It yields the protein CASSQPKSSYNEQFF.

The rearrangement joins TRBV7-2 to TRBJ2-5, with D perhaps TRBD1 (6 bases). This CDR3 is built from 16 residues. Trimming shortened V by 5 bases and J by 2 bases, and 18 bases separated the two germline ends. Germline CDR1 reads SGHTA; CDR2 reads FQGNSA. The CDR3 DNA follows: TGTGCCAGCAGCGAGCGGTTCCTTCAGGGGCAAGAGACCCAGTACTTC. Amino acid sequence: CASSERFLQGQETQYF.